This is a list of T cell receptor beta chains from one sample in a study of neoadjuvant anti-PD-1 for oral cavity cancer. The repertoire was sequenced with immunoSEQ multiplex PCR; TCRdb's copy has only in-frame clones and lacks some. The sample consists of 75,000 or so clones, 84% of them appearing once. Sequencing was performed on PBMCs, taken before nivolumab (anti-PD-1) treatment. The origin of the receptors is a person aged 35-79 years with oral cavity squamous cell carcinoma. The CDR3 runs from the conserved cysteine through the conserved F or W. A D gene is named only where the DNA matches it firmly. Size tells how often a clone was seen (once, few, many) or the class of an expanded clone, and some rows leave it out.

J	size	D	V	DNA	CDR3
TRBJ1-1	-	-	TRBV28	TGTGCCAGCCCTGGCCCTGAGGCGGCACCGATGAACACTGAAGCTTTCTTT	CASPGPEAAPMNTEAFF
TRBJ2-7	once	-	TRBV5-1	TGCGCCAGCAGCGGAATTAGCGGTTCGTCCTACGAGCAGTACTTC	CASSGISGSSYEQYF
TRBJ1-1	-	-	TRBV2	TGTGCCAGCAGTGTTTTCACTGAAGCTTTCTTT	CASSVFTEAFF
TRBJ1-2	-	-	TRBV6-4	TGTGCCAGCAGTGACTCGAGCGGGCGAGGCTACACCTTC	CASSDSSGRGYTF
TRBJ2-3	-	-	TRBV2	TGTGCCAGCAAGTGGTACCGGGACACAGATACGCAGTATTTT	CASKWYRDTDTQYF
TRBJ2-3	-	TRBD2	TRBV29-1	TGCAGCGTTGAAGGGAGGGGGCATTTGACTAGCGGGCTAGGCGGCACAGATACGCAGTATTTT	CSVEGRGHLTSGLGGTDTQYF
TRBJ2-3	-	TRBD2	TRBV7-3	TGTGCCAGCAGCAGACTAGCGGGAGGTATCAGCACAGATACGCAGTATTTT	CASSRLAGGISTDTQYF
TRBJ1-4	-	-	TRBV29-1	TGCAGCGTTGAAGATTGGCCCGAAAAACTGTTTTTT	CSVEDWPEKLFF
TRBJ1-2	-	TRBD1	TRBV29-1	TGCAGCGTAAACACAGGGGGCTCCTACACCTTC	CSVNTGGSYTF
TRBJ2-3	-	-	TRBV4-2	TGTGCCAGCAGCCAAGATCTAGGCCCTTCTGCCACAGATACGCAGTATTTT	CASSQDLGPSATDTQYF
TRBJ1-5	few	-	TRBV7-9	TGTGCCAGCAGCGAAGCAGGGTACCAGCCCCAGCATTTT	CASSEAGYQPQHF
TRBJ2-5	once	-	TRBV2	TGTGCCATAGGTCCAGGCGGGGAGACCCAGTACTTC	CAIGPGGETQYF
TRBJ2-7	-	TRBD2	TRBV6-5	TGTGCCAGCAGGCGGACTAGCGGGCCAACCTACGAGCAGTACTTC	CASRRTSGPTYEQYF
TRBJ2-7	-	TRBD1	TRBV5-1	TGCGCCAGCAGCTCGACAGGGGGATCCTACGAGCAGTACTTC	CASSSTGGSYEQYF
TRBJ2-1	-	-	TRBV4-2	TGTGCCAGCAGCCCAAGGACCGGGGGCAGCTCCTACAATGAGCAGTTCTTC	CASSPRTGGSSYNEQFF
TRBJ1-5	-	-	TRBV6-5	TGTGCCAGCAGTGACAGCCCCAATCAGCCCCAGCATTTT	CASSDSPNQPQHF
TRBJ2-3	-	-	TRBV4-1	TGCGCCAGCAGCCATTATTTCACAGATACGCAGTATTTT	CASSHYFTDTQYF
TRBJ2-7	-	-	TRBV5-6	TGTGCCAGCAGCTGGCAAAGCTCCTACGAGCAGTACTTC	CASSWQSSYEQYF
TRBJ2-2	-	TRBD2	TRBV10-2	TGCGCCAGCAGTGGGGCGGGAGGGCCCACCGGGGAGCTGTTTTTT	CASSGAGGPTGELFF
TRBJ2-7	-	TRBD2	TRBV28	TGTGCCAGCAGTTCCATGGGACTAGCGTTCAGCTCCTACGAGCAGTACTTC	CASSSMGLAFSSYEQYF
TRBJ1-3	once	-	TRBV6-6	TGTGCCAGCACCCAAACAGGGTCGGGAAACACCATATATTTT	CASTQTGSGNTIYF
TRBJ2-3	-	-	TRBV30	TGTGCCTGGATCCCGAGAGAAGGGGGTAGCACAGATACGCAGTATTTT	CAWIPREGGSTDTQYF
TRBJ2-2	-	-	TRBV6-1	TGTGCCAGCAGTGAACAGAATTCGAACACCGGGGAGCTGTTTTTT	CASSEQNSNTGELFF
TRBJ1-2	-	-	TRBV9	TGTGCCAGCAGCGTAGAAGAGGGGAGCGGCTACACCTTC	CASSVEEGSGYTF
TRBJ2-1	-	TRBD1	TRBV7-9	TGTGCCAGCAGCCCCGGGACAGGGGTTAGCAATGAGCAGTTCTTC	CASSPGTGVSNEQFF
TRBJ1-2	few	TRBD1	TRBV19	TGTGCCAGTAGTAAGGACAGGGGACGCTATGGCTACACCTTC	CASSKDRGRYGYTF
TRBJ2-3	once	-	TRBV28	TGTGCCAGCAGTTACCAGGGAACCTCAGATACGCAGTATTTT	CASSYQGTSDTQYF
TRBJ2-1	-	TRBD2	TRBV12-5	TGTGCTAGTGGTTTGGTAGTCACTAGCGGGATTAGTGAGCAGTTCTTC	CASGLVVTSGISEQFF
TRBJ1-1	-	-	TRBV2	TGTGCCAGCAGTCCCGGACGGCCCCAAACGACTGAAGCTTTCTTT	CASSPGRPQTTEAFF
TRBJ2-2	-	TRBD2	TRBV4-1	TGCGCCAGCAGCCAAGGGGGACTAGCCGGCGGGGAGCTGTTTTTT	CASSQGGLAGGELFF
TRBJ2-1	-	-	TRBV10-3	TGTGCCATCAGTGAACCCGACTACAATGAGCAGTTCTTC	CAISEPDYNEQFF